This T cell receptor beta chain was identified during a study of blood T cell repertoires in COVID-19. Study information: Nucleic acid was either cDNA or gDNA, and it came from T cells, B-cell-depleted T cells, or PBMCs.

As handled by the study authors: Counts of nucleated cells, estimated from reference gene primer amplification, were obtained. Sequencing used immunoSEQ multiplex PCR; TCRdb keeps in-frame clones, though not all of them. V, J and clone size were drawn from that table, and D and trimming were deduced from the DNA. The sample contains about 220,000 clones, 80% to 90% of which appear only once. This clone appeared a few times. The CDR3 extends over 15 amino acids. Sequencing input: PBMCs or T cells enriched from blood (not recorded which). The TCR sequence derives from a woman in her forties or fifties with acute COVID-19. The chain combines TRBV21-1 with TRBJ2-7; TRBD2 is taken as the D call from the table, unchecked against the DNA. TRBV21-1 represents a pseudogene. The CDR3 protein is CASSREPGAGYEQYF. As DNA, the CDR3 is TGTGCCAGCAGCAGGGAGCCGGGAGCCGGCTACGAGCAGTACTTC.